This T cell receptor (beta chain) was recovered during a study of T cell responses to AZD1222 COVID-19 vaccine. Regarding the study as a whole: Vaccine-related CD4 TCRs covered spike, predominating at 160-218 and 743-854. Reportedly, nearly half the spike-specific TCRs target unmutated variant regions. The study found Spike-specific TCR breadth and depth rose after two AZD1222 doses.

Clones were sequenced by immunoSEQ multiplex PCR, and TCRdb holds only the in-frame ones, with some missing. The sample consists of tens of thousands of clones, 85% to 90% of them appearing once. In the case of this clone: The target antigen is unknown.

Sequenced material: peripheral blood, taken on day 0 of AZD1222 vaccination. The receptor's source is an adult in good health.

CDR3 DNA: TGTGCCAGCAGCCAAGTTCAAACAGGACTCGCAACTAATGAAAAACTGTTTTTT. The encoded protein is CASSQVQTGLATNEKLFF. The chain couples TRBV14 to TRBJ1-4; D is perhaps TRBD1 (5 bases). The CDR3 consists of 18 residues. V lost 1 base, J lost 0 bases, and 15 bases lay in between. Germline values: CDR1 SGHDN, CDR2 FVKESK.